A single sample is the source of the 4 T cell receptor beta chains below, sequenced in a study of siplizumab effects on memory and regulatory T cells. Libraries were prepared by immunoSEQ multiplex PCR; TCRdb keeps only in-frame clonotypes and omits some of them. The sample lists some 100,000 clones, roughly 92% occurring once. The source material was Tregs sorted from blood. Receptors originate from a human donor in good health.

In this sample, this clone turned up once. The chain recombines TRBV6-6 with TRBJ2-2, with 9 nucleotides matching TRBD2. The CDR3 runs to 16 residues. J gave up 6 bases and V 4 bases, and 9 bases lay outside the gene matches. The germline gives CDR1 MNHNY, CDR2 SVGAGI (reference sequence). Here the CDR3 reads CASSSSPGLAPGELFF. The CDR3 nucleotides read TGTGCCAGCAGTTCGTCTCCGGGACTAGCCCCCGGGGAGCTGTTTTTT.

This clone was observed a single time. This chain connects TRBV30 to TRBJ2-3; TRBD2 agrees at 7 bases. CDR3 length equals 17 residues. Losses at the gene ends were 0 bases for V and 3 bases for J; bases not matched to a gene: 12. Germline V gene lookup returns CDR1 GTSNPN and CDR2 SVGIG (reference sequence). This CDR3 reads CAWSVRSGMFGTDTQYF. The CDR3 DNA follows: TGTGCCTGGAGTGTACGCAGCGGGATGTTTGGTACAGATACGCAGTATTTT. Complete variable domain (other parts from reference TRBV30 and TRBJ2-3): SQTIHQWPATLVQPVGSPLSLECTVEGTSNPNLYWYRQAAGRGLQLLFYSVGIGQISSEVPQNLSASRPQDRQFILSSKKLLLSDSGFYLCAWSVRSGMFGTDTQYFGPGTRLTVL.

The rearrangement joins TRBV28 to TRBJ2-7; perhaps TRBD2 as D (5 bases). V gave up 6 bases and J gave up 3 bases, with 18 bases separating them. Looked up from germline, CDR1 is MDHEN and CDR2 is SYDVKM. This CDR3 is 15 amino acids long. The CDR3 protein is CASSSPGSRFYEQYF. The CDR3 DNA follows: TGTGCCAGCAGCTCCCCGGGGAGCCGCTTCTACGAGCAGTACTTC. The full variable domain, completed using reference TRBV28 and TRBJ2-7, is DVKVTQSSRYLVKRTGEKVFLECVQDMDHENMFWYRQDPGLGLRLIYFSYDVKMKEKGDIPEGYSVSREKKERFSLILESASTNQTSMYLCASSSPGSRFYEQYFGPGTRLTVT.

The chain joins TRBV19 to TRBJ2-7; 10 nucleotides align to TRBD2. Unmatched junction bases numbered 9, after V lost 1 base and J lost 0 bases. In germline, CDR1 is LNHDA, CDR2 SQIVND (reference sequence). The CDR3 runs to 18 residues. Here the CDR3 DNA reads TGTGCCAGTAGTATAGCAACAACTAGCGGGGCGGCCTCCTACGAGCAGTACTTC. Translated, it gives CASSIATTSGAASYEQYF.